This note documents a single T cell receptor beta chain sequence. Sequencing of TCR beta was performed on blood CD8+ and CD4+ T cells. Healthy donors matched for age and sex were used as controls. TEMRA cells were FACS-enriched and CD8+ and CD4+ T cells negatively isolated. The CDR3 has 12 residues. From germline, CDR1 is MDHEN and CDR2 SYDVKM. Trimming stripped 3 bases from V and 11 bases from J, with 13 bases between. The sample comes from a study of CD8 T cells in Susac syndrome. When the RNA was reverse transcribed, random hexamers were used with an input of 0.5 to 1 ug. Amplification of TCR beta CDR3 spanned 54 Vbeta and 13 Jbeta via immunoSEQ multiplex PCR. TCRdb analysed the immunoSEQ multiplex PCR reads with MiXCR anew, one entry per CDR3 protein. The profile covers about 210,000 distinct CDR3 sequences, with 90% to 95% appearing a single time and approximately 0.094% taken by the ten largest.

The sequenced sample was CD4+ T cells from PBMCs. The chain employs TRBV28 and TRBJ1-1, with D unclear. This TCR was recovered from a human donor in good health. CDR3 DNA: TGTGCCAGCAGTTTGTTAACCGGGGATGCTTTCTTT. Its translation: CASSLLTGDAFF.